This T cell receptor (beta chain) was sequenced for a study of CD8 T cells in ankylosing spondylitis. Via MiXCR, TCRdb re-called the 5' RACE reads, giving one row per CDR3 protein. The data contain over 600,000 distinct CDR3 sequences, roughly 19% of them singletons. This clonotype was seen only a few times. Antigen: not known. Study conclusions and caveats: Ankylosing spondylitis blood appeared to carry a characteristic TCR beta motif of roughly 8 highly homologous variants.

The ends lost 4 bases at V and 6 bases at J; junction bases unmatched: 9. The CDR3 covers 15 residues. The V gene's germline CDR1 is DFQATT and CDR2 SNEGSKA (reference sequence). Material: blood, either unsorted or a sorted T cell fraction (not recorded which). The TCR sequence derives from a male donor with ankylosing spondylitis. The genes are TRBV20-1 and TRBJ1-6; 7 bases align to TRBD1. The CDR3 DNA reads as TGCAGTGCTATCCGACAGGGTTCGACTAATTCACCCCTCCACTTT. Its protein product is CSAIRQGSTNSPLHF.